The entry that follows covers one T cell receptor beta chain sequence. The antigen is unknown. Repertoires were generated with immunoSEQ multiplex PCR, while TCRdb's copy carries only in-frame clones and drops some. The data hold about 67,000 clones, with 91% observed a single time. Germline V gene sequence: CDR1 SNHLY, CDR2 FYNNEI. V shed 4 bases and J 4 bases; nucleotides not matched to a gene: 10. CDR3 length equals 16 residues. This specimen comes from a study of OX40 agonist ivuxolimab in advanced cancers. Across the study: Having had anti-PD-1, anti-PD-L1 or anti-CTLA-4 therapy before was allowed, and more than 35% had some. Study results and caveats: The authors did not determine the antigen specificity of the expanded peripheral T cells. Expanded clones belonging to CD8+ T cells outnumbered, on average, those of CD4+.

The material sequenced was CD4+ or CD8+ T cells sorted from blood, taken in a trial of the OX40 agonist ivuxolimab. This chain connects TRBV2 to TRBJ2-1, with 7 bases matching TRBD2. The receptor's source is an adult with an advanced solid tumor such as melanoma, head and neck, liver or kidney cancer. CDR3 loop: CASSATSLALYNEQFF. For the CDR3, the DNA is TGTGCCAGCAGTGCGACTAGCTTGGCCCTGTACAATGAGCAGTTCTTC.